This T cell receptor beta chain originates from a study of blood T cell repertoires in COVID-19. Here immunoSEQ multiplex PCR was the method, and the copy in TCRdb shows in-frame clones only, minus some. The table includes over 200,000 clones, around nine tenths detected once. The CDR3 has 15 amino acids. J lost 5 bases, V lost 7 bases, and 12 bases had no gene match. Germline V gene sequence: CDR1 SQVTM, CDR2 ANQGSEA. The material sequenced was PBMCs or T cells enriched from blood (not recorded which). The TCR sequence derives from a man aged 30 to 39 who had recovered from COVID-19. V gene TRBV29-1 combines with J gene TRBJ2-7; TRBD2 matches 12 bases. The CDR3 region has the DNA TGCAGCGCCTTTGATTCGACTAGCGGGAGCCACGAGCAGTACTTC. Its translation: CSAFDSTSGSHEQYF.